Listed below are T cell receptor beta chains from one sample, sequenced in a study of T cell repertoires in cytomegalovirus infection. Antigen specificity for these receptors is unknown. MiXCR was run by TCRdb on the reads, yielding one entry per CDR3 protein. This sample has roughly 800,000 distinct CDR3 sequences, with about 27% found just once. The sample was cultured CD8+ T cells from PBMCs, taken from culture after CMV antigen stimulation. These receptors were taken from a human donor in good health (CMV status not recorded). Some clones in this sample may be carry-over from other donors' samples. Both conserved end residues are part of each CDR3. Each record gives: D gene, clone size, J gene, V gene, CDR3 length, CDR3 DNA, CDR3 protein. A D gene is named only where the DNA matches it firmly. Size tells how often a clone was seen (once, few, many) or the class of an expanded clone, and some rows leave it out.

>-|once|TRBJ1-1|TRBV6-5|13
TGTGCCAGCAGCACCGCGAGGCCCCATGAAGCTTTCTTT
CASSTARPHEAFF
>-|few|TRBJ2-1|TRBV24-1|13
TGTGCCACCAGTGATCTTGACAGCAATGAGCAGTTCTTC
CATSDLDSNEQFF
>-|-|TRBJ2-2|TRBV27|12
TGTGCCAGCGAGGGGTCGGCCGGGGAGCTGTTTTTT
CASEGSAGELFF
>-|many|TRBJ2-3|TRBV4-1|14
TGCGCCAGCAGCCAAGCACTAGTCACAGATACGCAGTATTTT
CASSQALVTDTQYF
>TRBD2|-|TRBJ2-6|TRBV11-1|18
TGTGCCAGCAGTAGGACTCGGGGGGGATTCTCTGGGGCCAACGTCCTGACTTTC
CASSRTRGGFSGANVLTF
>-|few|TRBJ1-6|TRBV7-8|16
TGTGCCAGCAGCTTAGTTTCTGAAGACCTTAATTCACCCCTCCACTTT
CASSLVSEDLNSPLHF
>-|-|TRBJ1-1|TRBV4-1|15
TGCGCCAGCAGCCAAATCACAGGGAGGGAGGCTGAAGCTTTCTTT
CASSQITGREAEAFF
>-|-|TRBJ1-1|TRBV7-8|12
TGTGCCAGCAGCTCAGAGGACACTGAAGCTTTCTTT
CASSSEDTEAFF
>-|-|TRBJ1-4|TRBV2|16
TGTGCCAGCAGTGCAGGGGCCCGAGCCCTTAATGAAAAACTGTTTTTT
CASSAGARALNEKLFF
>TRBD1|-|TRBJ1-5|TRBV23-1|20
TGCGCCAGCAGTCAAAATAACCGGGACAGGGGGCTCGGGGGCAATCAGCCCCAGCATTTT
CASSQNNRDRGLGGNQPQHF
>TRBD1|-|TRBJ2-1|TRBV12-3/TRBV12-4|16
TGTGCCAGCAGTTTCTCCGGGACAGGGGGCTACAATGAGCAGTTCTTC
CASSFSGTGGYNEQFF
>-|-|TRBJ2-5|TRBV7-3|13
TGTGTCAGCAGCTTAAACCGTCAAGAGACCCAGTACTTC
CVSSLNRQETQYF
>-|few|TRBJ1-3|TRBV7-2|15
TGTGCCAGCAGCTTCGACGTAAGCTCTGGAAACACCATATATTTT
CASSFDVSSGNTIYF
>-|-|TRBJ1-6|TRBV19|13
TGTGCCAGTCTGGAGGGTTTTGGTTCACCCCTCCACTTT
CASLEGFGSPLHF
>-|few|TRBJ2-1|TRBV4-1|15
TGCGCCAGCAGCCATAGAGGGAGCGGCTACAATGAGCAGTTCTTC
CASSHRGSGYNEQFF
>-|few|TRBJ1-2|TRBV7-9|15
TGTGCCAGCAGCTTCGGGACAACAATGGACTATGGCTACACCTTC
CASSFGTTMDYGYTF
>-|few|TRBJ2-1|TRBV6-5|14
TGTGCCAGCAGTTACTTCGGGGCTTACAATGAGCAGTTCTTC
CASSYFGAYNEQFF
>TRBD1|-|TRBJ1-6|TRBV14|14
TGTGCCAGCAGCCTGGGGACAGCCAATTCACCCCTCCACTTT
CASSLGTANSPLHF
>-|-|TRBJ2-2|TRBV15|17
TGTGCCACCAGCAGATTCCCGAGGGGAGGAAGCACCGGGGAGCTGTTTTTT
CATSRFPRGGSTGELFF
>-|many|TRBJ2-3|TRBV7-6|14
TGTGCCAGCAGCTTAGGTTGGGGCCCAGATACGCAGTATTTT
CASSLGWGPDTQYF
>TRBD1|few|TRBJ1-1|TRBV7-9|15
TGTGCCAGCAGCTACCCAGGGGGCTTGGGCACTGAAGCTTTCTTT
CASSYPGGLGTEAFF
>TRBD1|few|TRBJ1-2|TRBV5-4|16
TGTGCCAGCAGCTACAACAAGGACAGGGGGGGCTATGGCTACACCTTC
CASSYNKDRGGYGYTF
>-|-|TRBJ2-3|TRBV3-1|16
TGTGCCAGCAGCCAAGGGGGCGGGGAGCACCCAGATACGCAGTATTTT
CASSQGGGEHPDTQYF
>-|-|TRBJ2-1|TRBV6-1|14
TGTGCCAGCAGTGAAGCTTGGCCCCCCAATGAGCAGTTCTTC
CASSEAWPPNEQFF
>-|-|TRBJ2-4|TRBV6-5|17
TGTGCCAGCAGCCGAGAACCGGGGAGTCTTTCCCAGGGCATTCAGTACTTC
CASSREPGSLSQGIQYF
>-|-|TRBJ2-1|TRBV7-2|17
TGTGCCAGCAGCTTAGCTATCACTAGGGGGGGCTACAATGAGCAGTTCTTC
CASSLAITRGGYNEQFF
>TRBD2|-|TRBJ2-1|TRBV11-3|16
TGTGCCAGCAGCTTAGTAGGTCTAGTGGGGGGGGATGAGCAGTTCTTC
CASSLVGLVGGDEQFF
>TRBD2|-|TRBJ2-5|TRBV12-3/TRBV12-4|16
TGTGCCAGCATCAAGACTAGCGGGGGCATCCAAGAGACCCAGTACTTC
CASIKTSGGIQETQYF
>-|-|TRBJ2-5|TRBV20-1|14
TGCAGTGCTAGAGTCCGGGACAACCAAGAGACCCAGTACTTC
CSARVRDNQETQYF
>-|-|TRBJ1-2|TRBV4-1|13
TGCGCCAGCAGCCAGACGAACCTCTTTGGCTACACCTTC
CASSQTNLFGYTF
>TRBD2|-|TRBJ2-3|TRBV10-2|17
TGCGCCAGCAGTGTCCGACTAGCGGGGGTTAGCACAGATACGCAGTATTTT
CASSVRLAGVSTDTQYF
>-|few|TRBJ1-5|TRBV2|15
TGTGCCAGCAGTGAATTCATGGGGCTGAGTCAGCCCCAGCATTTT
CASSEFMGLSQPQHF
>-|-|TRBJ2-5|TRBV7-2|14
TGTGCCAGCAGCCTCCCTCAGTCACAAGAGACCCAGTACTTC
CASSLPQSQETQYF
>-|-|TRBJ2-5|TRBV29-1|13
TGCAGCGTTGAGACGACACATCAAGAGACCCAGTACTTC
CSVETTHQETQYF
>-|few|TRBJ1-4|TRBV7-6|15
TGTGCCAGCAGCTTAGTACCCGGGGACAATGAAAAACTGTTTTTT
CASSLVPGDNEKLFF
>-|-|TRBJ1-1|TRBV5-1|14
TGCGCCAGCAGCCCCTCCAGCATGAACACTGAAGCTTTCTTT
CASSPSSMNTEAFF
>TRBD1|-|TRBJ2-7|TRBV7-2|14
TGTGCCAGCAGCTCGGGACAGGGATTCTACGAGCAGTACTTC
CASSSGQGFYEQYF
>-|few|TRBJ1-1|TRBV7-9|14
TGTGCCAGCAGCTATGTGGGACAATGGATTGAAGCTTTCTTT
CASSYVGQWIEAFF
>-|few|TRBJ2-5|TRBV14|14
TGTGCCAGCAGCCCCATGAGGGGAGAAGAGACCCAGTACTTC
CASSPMRGEETQYF